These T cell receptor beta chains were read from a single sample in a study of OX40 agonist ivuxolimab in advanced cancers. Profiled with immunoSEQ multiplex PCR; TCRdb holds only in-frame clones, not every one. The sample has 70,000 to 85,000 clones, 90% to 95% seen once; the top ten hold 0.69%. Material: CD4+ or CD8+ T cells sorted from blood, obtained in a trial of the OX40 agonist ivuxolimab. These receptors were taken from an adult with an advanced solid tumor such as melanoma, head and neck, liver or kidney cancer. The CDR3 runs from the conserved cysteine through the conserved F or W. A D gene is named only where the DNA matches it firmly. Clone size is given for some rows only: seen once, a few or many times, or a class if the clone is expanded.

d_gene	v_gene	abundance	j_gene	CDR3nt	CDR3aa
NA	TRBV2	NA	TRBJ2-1	TGTGCCAGCAAGAACTCCGGATGGGAGCAGTTCTTC	CASKNSGWEQFF
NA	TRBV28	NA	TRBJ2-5	TGTGCCAGCAGTCGGACTAGGGGGGCGGGGGAGACCCAGTACTTC	CASSRTRGAGETQYF
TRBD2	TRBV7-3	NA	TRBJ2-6	TGTGCCAGCAGCTTATTTGGGACTAGCGGTTTAAGTGGGGCCAACGTCCTGACTTTC	CASSLFGTSGLSGANVLTF
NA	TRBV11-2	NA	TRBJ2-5	TGTGCCAGCAGCTTCGGGGGACCAGAGACCCAGTACTTC	CASSFGGPETQYF
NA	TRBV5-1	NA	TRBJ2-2	TGCGCCAGCAGCTGGTGGATCCGACTCCCACAAAACACCGGGGAGCTGTTTTTT	CASSWWIRLPQNTGELFF
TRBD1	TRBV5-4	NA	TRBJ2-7	TGTGCCAGCAGCCACCCGGACAGGGGAGATGAGCAGTACTTC	CASSHPDRGDEQYF
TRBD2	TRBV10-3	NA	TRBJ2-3	TGTGCCATCGAGCGGGAGCTCAGCACAGATACGCAGTATTTT	CAIERELSTDTQYF
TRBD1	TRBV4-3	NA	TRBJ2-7	TGCGCCAGCAGCCAAGGGACAGGGAGAAGATACGAGCAGTACTTC	CASSQGTGRRYEQYF
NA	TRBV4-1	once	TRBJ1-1	TGCGCCAGCAGCCACCAAGGACGGCTGAGCGCTGAAGCTTTCTTT	CASSHQGRLSAEAFF
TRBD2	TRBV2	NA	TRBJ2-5	TGTGCCAGCAGTGTGCTGACTAGCCAGGAGACCCAGTACTTC	CASSVLTSQETQYF
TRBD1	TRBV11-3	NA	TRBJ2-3	TGTGCCAGCAGCCGCCGGCGGCCCGGGACAGGGGACGAAGATACGCAGTATTTT	CASSRRRPGTGDEDTQYF
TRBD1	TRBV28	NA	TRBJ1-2	TGTGCCAGCAGATACACCGACAGGGTTTCTGGCTACACCTTC	CASRYTDRVSGYTF
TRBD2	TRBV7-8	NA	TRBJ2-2	TGTGCCAGCAGATCTCTAGCGGGATACACCGGGGAGCTGTTTTTT	CASRSLAGYTGELFF
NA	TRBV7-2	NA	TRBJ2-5	TGTGCCAGCAGCCTCAGTTTGGGAGAGACCCAGTACTTC	CASSLSLGETQYF
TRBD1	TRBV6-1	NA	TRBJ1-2	TGTGCCAGCAGTGAAGGGGCGGCACAGGGGGACTATGGCTACACCTTC	CASSEGAAQGDYGYTF
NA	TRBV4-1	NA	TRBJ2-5	TGCGCCAGCAGCGAGCACTTGGGCGGGACAGCAGGAAACTTC	CASSEHLGGTAGNF
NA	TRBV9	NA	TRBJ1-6	TGTGCCAGCAGCCTAGATCCTAATTCACCCCTCCACTTT	CASSLDPNSPLHF
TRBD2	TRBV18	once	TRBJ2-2	TGTGCCAGCTCACCATTCCTACTAGCGGCGTACACCGGGGAGCTGTTTTTT	CASSPFLLAAYTGELFF
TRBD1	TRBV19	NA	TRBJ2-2	TGTGCCAGTAGTCCAAGGACAGGGATAAACACCGGGGAGCTGTTTTTT	CASSPRTGINTGELFF
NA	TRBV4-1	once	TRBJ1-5	TGCGCCAGCAGCCGGTTTCGAGGGAATCAGCCCCAGCATTTT	CASSRFRGNQPQHF
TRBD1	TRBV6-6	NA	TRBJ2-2	TGTGCCAGCAGTTTGGGACAGGGTTTTCGCACCGGGGAGCTGTTTTTT	CASSLGQGFRTGELFF
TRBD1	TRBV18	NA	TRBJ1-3	TGTGCCAGCTCACCAACACAGGGGGTTGACGGAAACACCATATATTTT	CASSPTQGVDGNTIYF
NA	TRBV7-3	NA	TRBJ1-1	TGTGCCAGCAGCGCAATCGGTAACACTGAAGCTTTCTTT	CASSAIGNTEAFF
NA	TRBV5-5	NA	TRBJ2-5	TGTGCCAGCAGCTTTGGGGGAGTTCGAGAGACCCAGTACTTC	CASSFGGVRETQYF
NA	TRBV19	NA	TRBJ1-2	TGTGCCAGTAGTATAGATAGCAGTTTAGGTGGCTACACCTTC	CASSIDSSLGGYTF
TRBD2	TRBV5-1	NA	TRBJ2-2	TGCGCCAGCAGCTTTACCAGCGGGACCATCACCGGGGAGCTGTTTTTT	CASSFTSGTITGELFF
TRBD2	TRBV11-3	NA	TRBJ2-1	TGTGCCAGCAGCCTCACTAGCGCGAGCTCCTACAATGAGCAGTTCTTC	CASSLTSASSYNEQFF
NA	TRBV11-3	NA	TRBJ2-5	TGTGCCAGCAGCTTGGGATCCGGCGGGGAGACCCAGTACTTC	CASSLGSGGETQYF
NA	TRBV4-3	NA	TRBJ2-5	TGCGCCAGCAGCCAAGATTTCCTCCAAGAGACCCAGTACTTC	CASSQDFLQETQYF
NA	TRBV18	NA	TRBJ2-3	TGTGCCAGCTCACCCCCAGGAACAGATACGCAGTATTTT	CASSPPGTDTQYF